The 23 T cell receptor beta chains given below trace back to one sample, sequenced in a study of blood T cells in healthy people across ages. Then a second PCR, running about 7 to 11 cycles, was carried out with a sample-barcoded 5' primer and a J-beta primer mix. TCRdb recomputed calls from the 5' RACE reads with MiXCR, one row per CDR3 protein. Found here are some 900,000 distinct CDR3 sequences, around 26% of them singletons; the top ten hold roughly 17%. The sample taken for sequencing was blood. The receptors come from a woman older than 75 in good health.

This clonotype was observed at least ten times. The rearrangement links TRBV10-3 to TRBJ1-5; tentatively, D is TRBD1 (5 bases). CDR1 ENHRY and CDR2 SYGVKD come from the germline V gene. The CDR3 is made up of 13 amino acids. V dropped 6 bases and J dropped 7 bases, with 13 bases sitting between them. CDR3 in amino acids: CAIRGEAGQPQHF. The CDR3 DNA follows: TGTGCCATCAGGGGGGAGGCCGGCCAGCCCCAGCATTTT.

As to this clonotype: A much larger clone is a single base away; this may be a read error. V and J are TRBV20-1 and TRBJ2-1; 8 nucleotides match TRBD2. CDR1 DFQATT and CDR2 SNEGSKA come from the germline V gene (reference sequence). This CDR3 is built from 14 residues. CDR3 loop: CSAGDLLGLAEQFF. For the CDR3, the DNA is TGCAGTGCTGGAGATCTTCTCGGACTAGCAGAGCAGTTCTTC.

Ten or more counts support this clonotype. The genes are TRBV27 and TRBJ2-3; perhaps TRBD1 as D (5 bases). Germline V gene lookup returns CDR1 MNHEY and CDR2 SMNVEV (reference sequence). The CDR3 consists of 16 residues. V was trimmed by 5 bases and J by 4 bases, leaving 19 bases between them. The DNA for the CDR3 is TGTGCCAGCAGTCAAAACGCACAGGTGATGGCAGATACGCAGTATTTT. Translating it yields CASSQNAQVMADTQYF.

This clonotype appeared once. The chain employs TRBV7-8 and TRBJ2-7, with 13 positions matching TRBD2. After removal of 2 bases from V and 7 bases from J, the junction contained 8 bases not matched to a gene. The CDR3 contains 16 residues. Germline CDR1 and CDR2: SGHVS and FQNEAQ. The CDR3 nucleotides are TGTGCCAGCAGCTTACGGGGGGGGACTAGCGGGGTAGAGCAGTACTTC. Protein product: CASSLRGGTSGVEQYF. Looking up the rest from reference TRBV7-8 and TRBJ2-7 gives the full variable domain: GAGVSQSPRYKVAKRGQDVALRCDPISGHVSLFWYQQALGQGPEFLTYFQNEAQLDKSGLPSDRFFAERPEGSVSTLKIQRTQQEDSAVYLCASSLRGGTSGVEQYFGPGTRLTVT.

The rearrangement links TRBV7-2 to TRBJ1-3; tentatively, D is TRBD1 (5 bases). V dropped 7 bases and J dropped 0 bases, with 10 bases sitting between them. This CDR3 is built from 14 residues. Per the germline V gene, CDR1 is SGHTA and CDR2 is FQGNSA. The CDR3: CASTLDSSGNTIYF. In nucleotides, the CDR3 is TGTGCCAGCACCCTCGACAGCTCTGGAAACACCATATATTTT.

This clonotype was counted ten times or more. The V gene is TRBV3-1, the J gene TRBJ2-7; D gene unclear. CDR1 LGHDT and CDR2 YNNKEL come from the germline V gene (reference sequence). The CDR3 has 12 amino acids. The ends were cut back, 1 base at V and 1 base at J, with 2 bases in the middle. The CDR3 DNA is TGTGCCAGCAGCCAAGTATCCTACGAGCAGTACTTC. It yields the protein CASSQVSYEQYF.

This sequence joins TRBV20-1 and TRBJ2-1; D uncertain. Trimming left V 0 bases short and J 8 bases short, with 23 bases between. This CDR3 comprises 17 residues. The germline V gene has CDR1 DFQATT and CDR2 SNEGSKA (reference sequence). The CDR3 region is CSARDLGKKGGRDEQFF. In nucleotides, the CDR3 is TGCAGTGCTAGAGATTTAGGAAAGAAGGGTGGACGCGATGAGCAGTTCTTC.

V and J are TRBV13 and TRBJ1-2, with a weak D call TRBD1 (5 bases). V was clipped by 6 bases and J by 4 bases, with 12 bases between them. Germline values: CDR1 PRHDT, CDR2 FYEKMQ (reference sequence). The CDR3 has 13 residues. The CDR3 sequence is CASSESRAYGYTF. The CDR3 DNA reads as TGTGCCAGCAGTGAAAGCAGGGCCTATGGCTACACCTTC.

There are many counts of this clonotype. The gene calls are TRBV10-3 and TRBJ2-3; TRBD2 aligns across 10 bases. The germline V gene has CDR1 ENHRY and CDR2 SYGVKD. Germline trimming cut 0 bases from V and 3 bases from J; bases unmatched to any gene: 6. This CDR3 contains 17 residues. The CDR3 DNA reads as TGTGCCATCAGTGAGTCCAGCGGGGGGGCCTCGACAGATACGCAGTATTTT. Its protein is CAISESSGGASTDTQYF.

Turning to this clonotype: The junction departs from the called germline gene at one end, perhaps through a read error. The rearrangement uses TRBV19 and TRBJ1-6; no clear D gene. Looked up from germline, CDR1 is LNHDA and CDR2 is SQIVND (reference sequence). There are 17 residues in the CDR3. CDR3 sequence reads: CASSIVVGSSYNSSLHF. In nucleotides, the CDR3 is TGTGCCAGTAGTATAGTTGTTGGCAGCTCCTATAATTCATCCCTCCACTTT.

This clonotype was counted only a few times. V usage is TRBV14 and J usage is TRBJ2-3; D is undetermined. CDR1 is SGHDN, CDR2 FVKESK, per germline. Trimming stripped 1 base from V and 9 bases from J, with 11 bases between. The CDR3 has 13 residues. The CDR3 spells CASSQVQSGTQYF. The CDR3 DNA is TGTGCCAGCAGCCAAGTCCAATCAGGAACGCAGTATTTT. Using reference TRBV14 and TRBJ2-3 for the parts outside the CDR3, the full variable domain is EAGVTQFPSHSVIEKGQTVTLRCDPISGHDNLYWYRRVMGKEIKFLLHFVKESKQDESGMPNNRFLAERTGGTYSTLKVQPAELEDSGVYFCASSQVQSGTQYFGPGTRLTVL.

Ten or more counts support this clonotype. The chain employs TRBV4-2 and TRBJ2-1; D tentatively reads TRBD1 or TRBD2 (5 bases each). Germline-derived CDR1 and CDR2 are LGHNA and YNFKEQ. Trimming removed 1 base at V and 2 bases at J, with 6 bases between. CDR3 length: 14 residues. The CDR3 loop is CASSQGGTYNEQFF. The CDR3 coding sequence is TGTGCCAGCAGCCAAGGGGGGACCTACAATGAGCAGTTCTTC.

The chain employs TRBV7-9 and TRBJ2-6, with TRBD2 as a possible D gene (6 bases). With 3 bases removed from V and 3 bases from J, the gap between germline ends came to 12 bases. The germline CDR1 and CDR2 sequences are SEHNR and FQNEAQ (reference sequence). CDR3 length equals 16 residues. The CDR3 DNA is TGTGCCAGCAGCTTGACTAGGGGCGTTGGGGCCAACGTCCTGACTTTC. Encoded protein: CASSLTRGVGANVLTF.

Only a few counts were recorded for this clonotype. V gene TRBV4-3 combines with J gene TRBJ2-2, with 8 bases matching TRBD2. J gave up 6 bases and V 3 bases, and 0 bases lay outside the gene matches. The length of the CDR3 is 13 residues. Germline CDR1 and CDR2: LGHNA and YSLEER. This CDR3 is CASSHSGAGELFF. The DNA for the CDR3 is TGCGCCAGCAGCCATAGCGGGGCCGGGGAGCTGTTTTTT.

This clonotype came up a few times. The gene calls are TRBV12-3 or TRBV12-4 and TRBJ1-1; D ambiguous. The ends were cut back, 1 base at V and 6 bases at J, with 6 bases in the middle. The CDR3 extends over 12 amino acids. CDR3 amino acids: CASSLVTSEAFF. Written as DNA, the CDR3 is TGTGCCAGCAGTTTAGTTACCTCTGAAGCTTTCTTT.

This clonotype was counted at least ten times. CDR3 sequence reads: CASSEGQGGLEKLFF. CDR3 DNA sequence: TGTGCCAGCAGCGAGGGACAGGGAGGGCTTGAAAAACTGTTTTTT. The V and J genes are TRBV7-9 and TRBJ1-4, with TRBD1 matching over 9 bases. This CDR3 has 15 residues. The germline CDR1 and CDR2 sequences are SEHNR and FQNEAQ (reference sequence). The ends lost 5 bases at V and 7 bases at J; junction bases unmatched: 8.

Worth noting for this clonotype: It may be a read error: a sequence one base away is much more abundant. This chain joins TRBV18 and TRBJ1-2; no definite D call. The germline V gene encodes CDR1 KGHSH and CDR2 LQKENI. Trimming removed 5 bases from V and 8 bases from J, with 18 bases in between. This CDR3 has 14 amino acids. CDR3 residues: CASSYSNGEVGYTF. CDR3 sequence (DNA): TGTGCCAGCTCATACAGCAACGGGGAAGTCGGCTACACCTTC.

The chain carries TRBV20-1 and TRBJ1-1, with TRBD1 as a possible D gene (6 bases). This CDR3 has 13 amino acids. Germline assignment: CDR1 DFQATT and CDR2 SNEGSKA (reference sequence). V was trimmed by 6 bases and J by 2 bases, leaving 13 bases between them. Here the CDR3 DNA reads TGCAGTGCCGCCCGGGACACTAACACTGAAGCTTTCTTT. This translates into CSAARDTNTEAFF.

This clonotype was seen ten or more times. J is TRBJ2-3 and V is TRBV12-3 or TRBV12-4, with a weak D call TRBD2 (5 bases). The CDR3 length is 15 residues. Trimming removed 5 bases at V and 9 bases at J, with 21 bases between. The CDR3 nucleotides are TGTGCCAGCAGTCACATTCAGGACTCCCGCCAGACGCAGTATTTT. Amino acids: CASSHIQDSRQTQYF.

Worth noting for this clonotype: One junction end does not reproduce the germline sequence, and a read error may be involved. The CDR3 loop reads CGARDGLGGPQEGNGYTF. The CDR3 bases are TGCGGTGCTAGAGATGGATTAGGGGGGCCCCAAGAGGGGAATGGCTACACCTTC. The genes are TRBV20-1 and TRBJ1-2, with D possibly being TRBD1 (6 bases). Germline loops: CDR1 DFQATT, CDR2 SNEGSKA (reference sequence). There are 18 residues in the CDR3.

As regards this clonotype: This may come from a read error, since a much larger clone is one base off. The V and J genes are TRBV5-1 and TRBJ2-1; 10 nucleotides agree with TRBD2. J gave up 10 bases and V 5 bases, and 12 bases lay outside the gene matches. Per germline, CDR1 SGHRS and CDR2 YFSETQ. The CDR3 is 15 amino acids. In DNA form, the CDR3 reads TGCGCCAGCAGGACGACTAGCGGGCTCTCCTACGAGCAGTTCTTC. Translating it yields CASRTTSGLSYEQFF.

This clonotype has a count of ten or more. The chain links TRBV20-1 to TRBJ1-4; D is unclear. The CDR3 runs 15 residues. Trimming left V 0 bases short and J 8 bases short, with 16 bases between. The germline V gene has CDR1 DFQATT and CDR2 SNEGSKA (reference sequence). CDR3 sequence (DNA): TGCAGTGCTAGAGATTATCGAGATTCACCAGAAAAACTGTTTTTT. This translates into CSARDYRDSPEKLFF.

In its sample, this clonotype was seen many times. The V call is TRBV24-1, the J call TRBJ2-3; D is unresolved. Germline-derived CDR1 and CDR2 are KGHDR and SFDVKD. The V end was cut by 4 bases, the J end by 7 bases, with 14 bases between. The CDR3 extends over 14 amino acids. The CDR3 DNA reads as TGTGCCACCAGTGACCCTTTCCTGGGTAATACGCAGTATTTT. As protein: CATSDPFLGNTQYF.